One sample yielded the 17 T cell receptor beta chains listed below, sequenced in a study of OX40 agonist ivuxolimab in advanced cancers. This table comes from immunoSEQ multiplex PCR, and its TCRdb copy is limited to in-frame clones, with some not included. The sample consists of some 46,000 clones, around 88% of them appearing once. The sequencing here drew on CD4+ or CD8+ T cells sorted from blood, taken in a trial of the OX40 agonist ivuxolimab. These receptors all stem from an adult with an advanced solid tumor such as melanoma, head and neck, liver or kidney cancer.

The chain joins TRBV5-4 to TRBJ1-1; TRBD1 agrees at 9 bases. The CDR3 contains 14 residues. After removal of 4 bases from V and 1 base from J, the junction contained 2 bases not matched to a gene. Germline-derived CDR1 and CDR2 are SGHNT and YYREEE (reference sequence). Written as DNA, the CDR3 is TGTGCCAGCAGCCCGGGACAGGGGAACACTGAAGCTTTCTTT. As protein: CASSPGQGNTEAFF.

The CDR3 DNA sequence: TGTGCCAGCAGCTTAGAAGGGACAGGGGGCACAGATACGCAGTATTTT. Its translation is CASSLEGTGGTDTQYF. The V gene is TRBV7-9, the J gene TRBJ2-3, with TRBD1 matching over 10 bases. J was trimmed by 1 base and V by 1 base; bases with no gene match: 2. This CDR3 is built from 16 residues. The germline V gene encodes CDR1 SEHNR and CDR2 FQNEAQ (reference sequence).

This clone has just one count. CDR3 region: CASSRDRGLNSPLHF. The CDR3 DNA is TGTGCCAGCTCCCGGGACAGGGGGCTCAATTCACCCCTCCACTTT. This sequence joins TRBV18 and TRBJ1-6; 12 nucleotides align to TRBD1. Germline loops: CDR1 KGHSH, CDR2 LQKENI. V was clipped by 6 bases and J by 7 bases; unmatched bases: 4. The CDR3 contains 15 residues. Drawing the rest from reference TRBV18 and TRBJ1-6, the complete variable domain is NAGVMQNPRHLVRRRGQEARLRCSPMKGHSHVYWYRQLPEEGLKFMVYLQKENIIDESGMPKERFSAEFPKEGPSILRIQQVVRGDSAAYFCASSRDRGLNSPLHFGNGTRLTVT.

The rearrangement links TRBV5-1 to TRBJ2-5; weak D call: TRBD2 (6 bases). V was cut by 4 bases and J by 2 bases, with 12 bases left in between. Germline-derived CDR1 and CDR2 are SGHRS and YFSETQ. This CDR3 is built from 14 residues. The CDR3 region has the DNA TGCGCCAGCAGCCCGGCCGGGGGTCAAGAGACCCAGTACTTC. Protein: CASSPAGGQETQYF.

This chain links TRBV7-9 with TRBJ1-2; D may be TRBD1 (5 bases). Per the germline V gene, CDR1 is SEHNR and CDR2 is FQNEAQ (reference sequence). The CDR3 contains 15 residues. With 3 bases removed from V and 2 bases from J, the gap between germline ends came to 13 bases. The CDR3 here is CASSLGSGTNYGYTF. The CDR3 DNA reads TGTGCCAGCAGCTTGGGATCAGGGACGAACTATGGCTACACCTTC.

In nucleotides, the CDR3 is TGTGCCAGCAGCTTAGCGGGAGGGCCTCAATGGGATACGCAGTATTTT. This gives the protein CASSLAGGPQWDTQYF. This chain links TRBV5-4 with TRBJ2-3, with 10 bases matching TRBD2. This CDR3 is 16 amino acids long. Germline CDR1 reads SGHNT; CDR2 reads YYREEE (reference sequence). V lost 2 bases and J lost 6; bases outside the gene matches: 9.

The chain links TRBV5-4 to TRBJ1-4; 8 bases match TRBD1. This CDR3 spans 15 amino acids. J was trimmed by 7 bases and V by 0 bases; bases with no gene match: 5. Germline values: CDR1 SGHNT, CDR2 YYREEE (reference sequence). The CDR3 here is CASSLAGQGGEKLFF. The CDR3 DNA reads as TGTGCCAGCAGCTTGGCCGGACAGGGAGGTGAAAAACTGTTTTTT.

CDR3 bases: TGTGCCAGCAGCTTAAATGGACCACTTACTAGGGATGAGCAGTTCTTC. Protein product: CASSLNGPLTRDEQFF. The V gene is TRBV7-3, the J gene TRBJ2-1; possibly TRBD2 for D (5 bases). This CDR3 has 16 amino acids. V was pared by 1 base and J by 8 bases, with 18 bases between. Germline V lookup: CDR1 SGHTA, CDR2 FQGTGA.

The genes are TRBV11-2 and TRBJ2-7; D may be TRBD2 (5 bases). V was cut by 5 bases and J by 0 bases, with 11 bases left in between. The CDR3 covers 14 residues. Germline lookup yields CDR1 SGHAT and CDR2 FQNNGV. The chain's CDR3 is CASSESGSSYEQYF. The CDR3, as DNA: TGTGCCAGCAGCGAGAGCGGTAGCTCCTACGAGCAGTACTTC.

V is TRBV7-2 and J is TRBJ2-1; TRBD2 aligns across 12 bases. In germline, CDR1 is SGHTA, CDR2 FQGNSA. The CDR3 totals 15 residues. J lost 6 bases, V lost 5 bases, and 5 bases had no gene match. The CDR3 protein is CASSPPSGRANEQFF. CDR3 nucleotides: TGTGCCAGCAGCCCCCCTAGCGGGAGGGCCAATGAGCAGTTCTTC.

The rearrangement joins TRBV6-1 to TRBJ1-1, with a possible D match to TRBD1 (5 bases). Germline V gene sequence: CDR1 MNHNS, CDR2 SASEGT. This CDR3 is 15 amino acids long. With 4 bases removed from V and 4 bases from J, the gap between germline ends came to 16 bases. The CDR3 region has the DNA TGTGCCAGCAGTGGCTCATGGGGCATAGGCACTGAAGCTTTCTTT. Translating it yields CASSGSWGIGTEAFF.

This clone was seen once. This chain links TRBV18 with TRBJ2-7; 9 nucleotides agree with TRBD1. This CDR3 comprises 14 residues. J lost 5 bases, V lost 2 bases, and 4 bases had no gene match. The germline gives CDR1 KGHSH, CDR2 LQKENI. The CDR3 is CASSPTGGDDEQYF. CDR3 DNA: TGTGCCAGCTCACCAACAGGGGGCGACGACGAGCAGTACTTC.

This clone turned up a few times. The rearrangement joins TRBV28 to TRBJ1-6, with TRBD1 identical over 7 bases. The V gene's germline CDR1 is MDHEN and CDR2 SYDVKM. V was pared by 1 base and J by 7 bases, with 4 bases of the junction left unmatched. The CDR3 runs 15 residues. This CDR3 reads CASSLSHRGNSPLHF. The CDR3 bases are TGTGCCAGCAGTTTATCCCACAGGGGCAATTCACCCCTCCACTTT. Filled out from reference TRBV28 and TRBJ1-6, the complete variable domain reads DVKVTQSSRYLVKRTGEKVFLECVQDMDHENMFWYRQDPGLGLRLIYFSYDVKMKEKGDIPEGYSVSREKKERFSLILESASTNQTSMYLCASSLSHRGNSPLHFGNGTRLTVT.

The rearrangement joins TRBV6-6 to TRBJ2-7; 7 bases line up with TRBD2. CDR1 is MNHNY, CDR2 SVGAGI, per germline (reference sequence). CDR3 length: 15 residues. With 3 bases clipped from V and 7 bases from J, the junction kept 12 bases outside the gene matches. The CDR3 bases are TGTGCCAGCAGTTATTCCTCGACTAGCCGGCGAGAGCAGTACTTC. Translation: CASSYSSTSRREQYF.

This CDR3 is CASSEGTGAYEQYF. CDR3 nucleotide sequence: TGTGCCAGCAGTGAAGGGACAGGGGCCTACGAGCAGTACTTC. V and J are TRBV2 and TRBJ2-7; 9 bases agree with TRBD1. This CDR3 is built from 14 residues. The germline V gene encodes CDR1 SNHLY and CDR2 FYNNEI. V lost 1 base and J lost 2; bases outside the gene matches: 0.

As DNA, the CDR3 is TGTGCCAGCAGTCTCGGGCAGTACTATGGCTACACCTTC. Its protein is CASSLGQYYGYTF. This chain uses TRBV14 with TRBJ1-2; D ambiguous. This CDR3 is 13 amino acids long. V was shortened by 6 bases and J by 3 bases, with 11 bases between the two germline ends. From germline, CDR1 is SGHDN and CDR2 FVKESK.

Of note for this clone: A much more abundant neighbour one base away suggests this may be a read error. The chain recombines TRBV4-2 with TRBJ1-5; unclear D gene. Trimming took off 2 bases at V and 1 base at J, with 3 bases between the two ends. Germline CDR1 LGHNA, CDR2 YNFKEQ. The CDR3 spans 13 residues. The chain's CDR3 is CASSQSSNQPQHF. The DNA for the CDR3 is TGTGCCAGCAGCCAATCGAGCAATCAGCCCCAGCATTTT.